A single sample gave rise to the 19 T cell receptor beta chains below, sequenced in a study of CD8 T cells in ankylosing spondylitis. Findings and caveats of the study: Ankylosing spondylitis blood appeared to be characterized by a TCR beta motif of eight or nine highly homologous variants.

Their cognate antigens are unknown. TCRdb independently ran MiXCR on the 5' RACE reads; one entry per CDR3 protein. The top ten clones hold under 20% of a sample with some 700,000 distinct CDR3 sequences, 15% to 20% of them seen once. Sequenced: blood, either unsorted or a sorted T cell fraction (not recorded which). The receptors were gathered from a male donor with ankylosing spondylitis.

This clonotype was seen more than once but under ten times. The gene calls are TRBV4-1 and TRBJ1-5; D is uncertain. Germline V lookup: CDR1 MGHRA, CDR2 YSYEKL. Trimming left V 0 bases short and J 0 bases short, with 6 bases between. The CDR3 has 15 residues. CDR3 nucleotide sequence: TGCGCCAGCAGCCAAGAATCTTATAGCAATCAGCCCCAGCATTTT. Its translation is CASSQESYSNQPQHF.

This chain links TRBV6-1 with TRBJ1-1, with D perhaps TRBD1 (5 bases). Trimming pared 1 base from V and 4 bases from J, leaving 10 bases between. The CDR3 spans 14 residues. Germline-derived CDR1 and CDR2 are MNHNS and SASEGT. The CDR3 nucleotides are TGTGCCAGCAGTGAAGAGATCGGGGGCACTGAAGCTTTCTTT. Its protein is CASSEEIGGTEAFF.

This clonotype was seen a few times. The genes are TRBV7-2 and TRBJ2-7, with D unresolved. The CDR3 runs to 14 residues. Trimming took 5 bases from V and 2 from J, leaving 13 bases between them. CDR1 is SGHTA and CDR2 is FQGNSA in the germline V gene. DNA for the CDR3: TGTGCCAGCAGCCCGATTGACCCACCCTACGAGCAGTACTTC. This sequence encodes CASSPIDPPYEQYF.

The chain is built from TRBV6-5 and TRBJ2-1, with 8 bases fitting TRBD2. The CDR3 spans 16 residues. V dropped 2 bases and J dropped 0; count of bases not matched to a gene: 3. Germline V lookup: CDR1 MNHEY, CDR2 SVGAGI. CDR3 nucleotide sequence: TGTGCCAGCAGTTACCTAGGGACTAGCTCCTACAATGAGCAGTTCTTC. It yields the protein CASSYLGTSSYNEQFF.

This sequence joins TRBV7-2 and TRBJ2-1; D is unresolved. Trimming left V 1 base short and J 14 bases short, with 12 bases between. Germline V CDR1 and CDR2: SGHTA, FQGNSA. The CDR3 covers 12 residues. CDR3 in amino acids: CASSLVSRPEFF. The CDR3 nucleotides are TGTGCCAGCAGCTTAGTGTCTCGTCCGGAGTTCTTC. Filled out from reference TRBV7-2 and TRBJ2-1, the complete variable domain reads GAGVSQSPSNKVTEKGKDVELRCDPISGHTALYWYRQSLGQGLEFLIYFQGNSAPDKSGLPSDRFSAERTGGSVSTLTIQRTQQEDSAVYLCASSLVSRPEFFGPGTRLTVL.

This clonotype was counted only a few times. This chain links TRBV12-3 or TRBV12-4 with TRBJ1-1; 7 bases match TRBD1. Trimming took 5 bases from V and 1 from J; bases not matched to a gene: 7. The CDR3 is made up of 15 amino acids. The CDR3 sequence: CASSPTGARNTEAFF. In nucleotides, the CDR3 is TGTGCCAGCAGTCCTACAGGGGCGCGGAACACTGAAGCTTTCTTT.

This clonotype was picked up a small number of times. The chain recombines TRBV7-2 with TRBJ2-1; possibly TRBD1 or TRBD2 for D (5 bases each). Trimming pared 5 bases from V and 2 bases from J, leaving 13 bases between. The CDR3 sequence is 15 residues long. Germline V gives CDR1 SGHTA, CDR2 FQGNSA. In nucleotides, the CDR3 is TGTGCCAGCAGCCACGGTCCGGGGCCCTACAATGAGCAGTTCTTC. It codes for CASSHGPGPYNEQFF. Full variable domain (outside the CDR3, taken from reference TRBV7-2 and TRBJ2-1): GAGVSQSPSNKVTEKGKDVELRCDPISGHTALYWYRQSLGQGLEFLIYFQGNSAPDKSGLPSDRFSAERTGGSVSTLTIQRTQQEDSAVYLCASSHGPGPYNEQFFGPGTRLTVL.

This chain links TRBV29-1 with TRBJ2-1; maybe TRBD2 (7 bases). Trimming shortened V by 3 bases and J by 7 bases, and 19 bases separated the two germline ends. CDR1 SQVTM and CDR2 ANQGSEA come from the germline V gene. There are 15 residues in the CDR3. CDR3 nucleotides: TGCAGCGTTGAGAGGAAGGGGGGGTCCGGGAATGAGCAGTTCTTC. Protein: CSVERKGGSGNEQFF.

This clonotype has a handful of counts. The rearrangement uses TRBV7-6 and TRBJ2-5; perhaps TRBD2 as D (6 bases). There are 18 residues in the CDR3. The V and J ends lost 1 base and 3 bases respectively, with 21 bases between them. Germline CDR1 SGHVS, CDR2 FNYEAQ. The CDR3 sequence is CASSLDPPLRGSKETQYF. For the CDR3, the DNA is TGTGCCAGCAGCTTAGATCCACCGCTGCGGGGCTCCAAAGAGACCCAGTACTTC.

This chain's CDR3 is CASSLSSAGGNTGELFF. Written as DNA, the CDR3 is TGTGCCAGCAGCCTCTCGTCGGCGGGGGGGAACACCGGGGAGCTGTTTTTT. The chain combines TRBV27 with TRBJ2-2, with TRBD2 matching 8 bases. Germline CDR1 reads MNHEY; CDR2 reads SMNVEV (reference sequence). The V segment lost 6 bases and the J segment 1 base; nucleotides outside the gene matches: 10. This CDR3 is 17 amino acids long.

This clonotype was seen a few times. The chain is built from TRBV3-1 and TRBJ1-5, with D tentatively TRBD1 (5 bases). CDR3 length: 13 amino acids. Per germline, CDR1 LGHDT and CDR2 YNNKEL (reference sequence). Trimming stripped 10 bases from V and 5 bases from J, with 15 bases between. The DNA of the CDR3 is TGTGCCACTAGCCACGGGGGGGATCAGCCCCAGCATTTT. Encoded protein: CATSHGGDQPQHF.

This clonotype was found a few times. The CDR3 here is CAGGTAGISEQFF. In DNA form, the CDR3 reads TGTGCCGGCGGGACGGCGGGTATAAGTGAGCAGTTCTTC. This chain connects TRBV7-9 to TRBJ2-1; TRBD2 might be the D (6 bases). Germline V lookup: CDR1 SEHNR, CDR2 FQNEAQ (reference sequence). This CDR3 region has 13 residues. Between the trimmed V and J ends, which lost 11 bases and 9 bases, there was a span of 20 bases. Drawing the rest from reference TRBV7-9 and TRBJ2-1, the complete variable domain is DTGVSQNPRHKITKRGQNVTFRCDPISEHNRLYWYRQTLGQGPEFLTYFQNEAQLEKSRLLSDRFSAERPKGSFSTLEIQRTEQGDSAMYLCAGGTAGISEQFFGPGTRLTVL.

This chain connects TRBV21-1 to TRBJ1-1; TRBD1, the D gene given by the table, was not confirmed from the DNA. TRBV21-1 is deemed a pseudogene. The CDR3 is 15 residues long. CDR3 loop: CASSKGRGGQVEAFF. The DNA of the CDR3 is TGTGCCAGCAGCAAAGGGAGAGGGGGACAGGTCGAAGCTTTCTTT.

Only a few counts were recorded for this clonotype. The chain combines TRBV4-2 with TRBJ1-4, with TRBD1 identical over 9 bases. The V gene's germline CDR1 is LGHNA and CDR2 YNFKEQ. The CDR3 has 15 residues. V lost 3 bases and J lost 7; bases outside the gene matches: 6. The CDR3 spells CASSHLGQGVEKLFF. For the CDR3, the DNA is TGTGCCAGCAGCCACCTGGGACAGGGTGTTGAAAAACTGTTTTTT.

This clonotype was seen only a few times. The chain joins TRBV7-3 to TRBJ2-2; the match to TRBD1 covers 8 bases. The CDR3 extends over 13 amino acids. Germline loops: CDR1 SGHTA, CDR2 FQGTGA. Trimming removed 5 bases from V and 6 bases from J; junction bases left unmatched: 2. The CDR3 loop reads CASSQGAAGELFF. The CDR3, as DNA: TGTGCCAGCAGCCAGGGGGCAGCCGGGGAGCTGTTTTTT.

This clonotype was seen ten or more times. The CDR3 protein is CATSRVGAEPYNEQFF. In DNA, the CDR3 is TGTGCCACCAGCAGAGTAGGGGCTGAACCCTACAATGAGCAGTTCTTC. V and J are TRBV15 and TRBJ2-1; D might be TRBD1 (5 bases). The germline gives CDR1 LNHNV, CDR2 YYDKDF (reference sequence). The CDR3 is 16 amino acids. V was shortened by 1 base and J by 2 bases, with 12 bases between the two germline ends.

The chain is built from TRBV7-9 and TRBJ2-7; 8 bases align to TRBD2. CDR1 SEHNR and CDR2 FQNEAQ come from the germline V gene (reference sequence). Trimming took 5 bases from V and 4 from J; bases not matched to a gene: 10. The CDR3 spans 15 residues. As DNA, the CDR3 is TGTGCCAGCAGCCGGACGGGGGGGGATCGGTACGAGCAGTACTTC. This sequence encodes CASSRTGGDRYEQYF.

Comment on this clonotype: This may be a read error, as it is one base from a much larger clone. The rearrangement joins TRBV20-1 to TRBJ1-1; no clear D gene. The germline CDR1 and CDR2 sequences are DFQATT and SNEGSKA (reference sequence). This CDR3 region has 14 residues. The CDR3 loop reads CSTRTARQVTEAFF. In DNA, the CDR3 is TGCAGTACTAGAACAGCGAGGCAGGTCACTGAAGCTTTCTTT.

This clonotype was recorded many times. V gene TRBV5-1 combines with J gene TRBJ2-2; 8 bases match TRBD2. V shed 2 bases and J 3 bases; nucleotides not matched to a gene: 6. This CDR3 contains 16 residues. The germline V gene encodes CDR1 SGHRS and CDR2 YFSETQ. Here the CDR3 reads CASSFPPGGDTGELFF. The CDR3 bases are TGCGCCAGCAGCTTTCCCCCGGGAGGGGACACCGGGGAGCTGTTTTTT.